Listed below are T cell receptor beta chains from one sample, sequenced in a study of blood T cell repertoires in COVID-19. Assay used: immunoSEQ multiplex PCR; TCRdb lists only in-frame clones, some missing. The table has tens of thousands of clones, about four fifths seen once. Source material: peripheral blood. The receptors originated from a human donor in a cohort sampled during active COVID-19. The CDR3 runs from the conserved cysteine through the conserved F or W. The D gene is left open where the match is weak. Some rows have no size entry. The others give once, few or many, or a class for an expanded clone.

J gene	CDR3 length	V gene	D gene	clone size	CDR3 protein	CDR3 DNA
TRBJ2-2	16	TRBV7-9	NA	NA	CASSLNRNSNTGELFF	TGTGCCAGCAGCTTAAACAGAAACTCGAACACCGGGGAGCTGTTTTTT
TRBJ2-2	15	TRBV5-1	NA	NA	CASSLEGGRTGELFF	TGCGCCAGCAGCTTGGAGGGAGGACGCACCGGGGAGCTGTTTTTT
TRBJ2-2	18	TRBV5-1	TRBD2	NA	CASSLGLSGGRNTGELFF	TGCGCCAGCAGCTTGGGACTTTCGGGGGGGCGGAACACCGGGGAGCTGTTTTTT
TRBJ2-7	15	TRBV6-5	NA	NA	CASSSTGIGSYEQYF	TGTGCCAGCAGTTCGACAGGCATAGGATCCTACGAGCAGTACTTC
TRBJ2-7	15	TRBV19	NA	NA	CASSISGAGADEQYF	TGTGCCAGTAGTATTTCTGGGGCAGGGGCGGACGAGCAGTACTTC
TRBJ1-1	12	TRBV3-1/TRBV3-2	NA	NA	CASKGVNTEAFF	TGTGCCAGTAAGGGGGTAAACACTGAAGCTTTCTTT
TRBJ1-2	13	TRBV11-2	NA	NA	CASTSGPSYGYTF	TGTGCCAGCACCAGCGGGCCTTCTTATGGCTACACCTTC
TRBJ1-5	15	TRBV2	NA	NA	CASSVARQRNQPQHF	TGTGCCAGCAGTGTGGCCCGACAGCGCAATCAGCCCCAGCATTTT
TRBJ2-3	14	TRBV5-1	NA	once	CASSRAGPGDTQYF	TGCGCCAGCAGCCGAGCCGGCCCGGGAGATACGCAGTATTTT
TRBJ1-6	14	TRBV7-9	TRBD1	NA	CASQLQGGNSPLHF	TGTGCCAGTCAGCTCCAGGGGGGAAATTCACCCCTCCACTTT
TRBJ2-7	13	TRBV19	NA	NA	CASSIGISYEQYF	TGTGCCAGTAGTATCGGGATCTCCTACGAGCAGTACTTC
TRBJ2-2	15	TRBV10-1	TRBD2	NA	CASSPSGGAAGELFF	TGCGCCAGCAGTCCTAGCGGGGGGGCCGCCGGGGAGCTGTTTTTT
TRBJ2-2	17	TRBV5-1	NA	NA	CASSFGSAGLVTGELFF	TGCGCCAGCAGCTTTGGTTCCGCGGGGCTCGTCACCGGGGAGCTGTTTTTT
TRBJ1-6	16	TRBV5-1	TRBD1	NA	CASSLGGTANNSPLHF	TGCGCCAGCAGCTTGGGCGGGACAGCAAATAATTCACCCCTCCACTTT